These 6 T cell receptor beta chains were all obtained from the same sample, sequenced in a study of Ad26.COV2.S vaccination and SARS-CoV-2 variants. The sample's treatment: around 19 received Ad26.COV2.S at low or high dose, single or two shots; 5 received placebo; per-sample allocation not given. Repertoires come from day 63 after the first vaccine or placebo injection. Repertoires were generated with immunoSEQ multiplex PCR, while TCRdb's copy carries only in-frame clones and drops some. The repertoire includes under 550,000 clones, around 90% of them detected once, and 9% to 15% sits in the top ten. The specimen comprised peripheral blood, sampled in a trial of Ad26.COV2.S vaccine versus placebo. The receptors come from a person between 18 and 59 years old who received the Ad26.COV2.S COVID-19 vaccine or a placebo.

The J gene is TRBJ2-7, the V gene TRBV5-1; 7 bases match TRBD1. From germline, CDR1 is SGHRS and CDR2 YFSETQ. This CDR3 contains 15 residues. V lost 0 bases and J lost 6; bases outside the gene matches: 9. The CDR3 region has the DNA TGCGCCAGCAGCTTGGGACCGGGGACAGCACTCGAGCAGTACTTC. This gives the protein CASSLGPGTALEQYF.

V and J are TRBV13 and TRBJ2-7, with 7 nucleotides matching TRBD2. Germline trimming cut 5 bases from V and 0 bases from J; bases unmatched to any gene: 13. Germline CDR1 and CDR2: PRHDT and FYEKMQ (reference sequence). This CDR3 has 17 amino acids. The CDR3 bases are TGTGCCAGCAGCCCGGGACCGCCACTAGCGAACTCCTACGAGCAGTACTTC. Amino acids: CASSPGPPLANSYEQYF.

This chain links TRBV29-1 with TRBJ1-5; D may be TRBD1 (6 bases). CDR3 length equals 13 residues. CDR1 SQVTM and CDR2 ANQGSEA come from the germline V gene. V shed 6 bases and J shed 5 bases, with 14 bases lying between them. The CDR3 sequence: CSVGGGTDQPQHF. CDR3 DNA: TGCAGCGTAGGGGGGGGTACGGATCAGCCCCAGCATTTT. Full variable domain (remainder filled in from reference TRBV29-1 and TRBJ1-5): SAVISQKPSRDICQRGTSLTIQCQVDSQVTMMFWYRQQPGQSLTLIATANQGSEATYESGFVIDKFPISRPNLTFSTLTVSNMSPEDSSIYLCSVGGGTDQPQHFGDGTRLSIL.

As concerns this clone: The junction and the germline gene differ at one end; a read error may be behind it. The rearrangement links TRBV29-1 to TRBJ2-3; 10 bases are shared with TRBD2. The CDR3 contains 15 residues. Germline assignment: CDR1 SQVTM and CDR2 ANQGSEA. CDR3 sequence: CSAEGTSDYTDTQYF. CDR3 sequence (DNA): TGCAGCGCTGAAGGGACTAGCGATTACACAGATACGCAGTATTTT.

This clone was detected once. The chain combines TRBV27 with TRBJ2-3; tentatively, D is TRBD2 (7 bases). Germline CDR1 and CDR2: MNHEY and SMNVEV (reference sequence). Trimming shortened V by 7 bases and J by 2 bases, and 19 bases separated the two germline ends. The CDR3 sequence is 16 residues long. CDR3 region: CASTTLGGGFTDTQYF. The CDR3 DNA reads as TGTGCCAGCACCACCCTAGGGGGGGGCTTCACAGATACGCAGTATTTT.

This chain joins TRBV19 and TRBJ2-7, with D unclear. This CDR3 contains 13 residues. V was cut by 2 bases and J by 3 bases, with 8 bases left in between. Germline V gives CDR1 LNHDA, CDR2 SQIVND (reference sequence). CDR3 nucleotide sequence: TGTGCCAGTAGTATAAACTCCAACTACGAGCAGTACTTC. As protein: CASSINSNYEQYF.